Detailed here is one TCR beta chain. Its antigen is unknown. The CDR3 runs 15 residues. CDR1 SGHRS and CDR2 YFSETQ come from the germline V gene. The junction had 8 bases not matched to a gene; V was cut back by 4 bases and J by 4 bases. This entry comes from a study of cytomegalovirus exposure and HLA in healthy donors. Study at large: Prior work identified under 130 million unique TCR beta sequences in 150 million to 200 million T cells.

Primers: 60 Vbeta forward and 13 Jbeta reverse. Here immunoSEQ multiplex PCR was the method, and the copy in TCRdb shows in-frame clones only, minus some. The sample carries about 110,000 clones, roughly 70% recorded once. Study-wide results and limits: Researchers had no immune exposure information except CMV serostatus available. Judged likely to be a sequencing artifact was a cluster of highly shared sequence variants. Compared with the roughly 700-donor mean, an Asian-associated ancestry cluster reportedly had fewer N-insertions, according to a later analysis.

The TCR originated in a male donor in good health and CMV-seropositive. The genes are TRBV5-1 and TRBJ1-2; TRBD1 matches at 9 bases. Specimen: PBMCs. In nucleotides, the CDR3 is TGCGCCAGCAGCCCGGGACAGGGTTTGGGCTATGGCTACACCTTC. This codes for CASSPGQGLGYGYTF.